Here is one TCR beta chain with its context. The target antigen is unknown. The data originate from a study of a mutant IDH1 vaccine in newly diagnosed glioma. Study conclusions and caveats: Pseudoprogression seemed unlinked to shifts in top peripheral T cell clonotypes.

The time point is: week 5, during vaccination. Each dose of the vaccine consisted of 300 ug of mutant IDH1 20-mer peptide, with topical imiquimod. Using immunoSEQ multiplex PCR, the repertoire was profiled, and TCRdb retains in-frame clones only, with some absent. Among tens of thousands of clones listed, 90% to 95% were seen once. The starting material was PBMCs, obtained from a glioma patient whose treatment included an IDH1 peptide vaccine. The origin of this receptor is a woman between 45 and 65 years old with glioma.

Here the CDR3 DNA reads TGCGCCAGCCATCGGACAGGGCGAAATGAGCAGTTCTTC. It is translated as CASHRTGRNEQFF. The chain uses TRBV5-1 and TRBJ2-1; TRBD1 agrees at 8 bases. The CDR3 is 13 amino acids. Germline-derived CDR1 and CDR2 are SGHRS and YFSETQ. V dropped 7 bases and J dropped 7; count of bases not matched to a gene: 7.